The 24 T cell receptor beta chains listed next were all sequenced from one sample in a study of read filtering for tumor transcriptome and immune sequencing. Molecular barcoded adaptors covering alpha/delta and beta/gamma chains were used on approximately 400 ng RNA. TCRdb recomputed calls from the reads with MiXCR, one row per CDR3 protein. Of 100,000 to 150,000 distinct CDR3 sequences listed, roughly 13% are singletons. Sequencing used a population of CD138-negative cells sorted from bone marrow. All receptors derive from a donor at least 40 years old with multiple myeloma.

This clonotype was counted ten times or more. J is TRBJ2-3 and V is TRBV29-1; no firm D call. CDR1 is SQVTM and CDR2 is ANQGSEA in the germline V gene. This CDR3 contains 13 residues. V dropped 6 bases and J dropped 5 bases, with 15 bases sitting between them. The CDR3, as DNA: TGCAGCGTCCGGCGTATGACCTTAGATACGCAGTATTTT. Its protein is CSVRRMTLDTQYF.

This clonotype was seen many times. The chain links TRBV6-1 to TRBJ1-5; 7 nucleotides match TRBD1. CDR3 size: 15 residues. Looked up from germline, CDR1 is MNHNS and CDR2 is SASEGT. V trimming: 5 bases; J trimming: 3 bases; junction bases outside the gene matches: 7. CDR3 DNA sequence: TGTGCCAGCAGTTATCAACAGGGGATCAATCAGCCCCAGCATTTT. Protein sequence: CASSYQQGINQPQHF.

Comments on this clonotype: This could be a read error, since a much larger clone is one nucleotide away. J is TRBJ2-2 and V is TRBV6-2 or TRBV6-3; no firm D call. Germline V CDR1 and CDR2: MNHEY, SVGEGT. Trimming cost V 5 bases and J 7 bases, with 11 bases left between them. CDR3 length equals 13 residues. The chain's CDR3 is CASSSQRIGELFF. The CDR3 coding sequence is TGTGCCAGCAGTAGCCAACGCATCGGGGAGCTGTTTTTT.

The table lists this clonotype with many counts. The rearrangement joins TRBV11-1 to TRBJ2-1, with 7 bases lining up with TRBD1. There are 16 residues in the CDR3. The J segment lost 9 bases and the V segment lost 3 bases, leaving 14 bases of the junction unmatched. CDR1 and CDR2 from the germline V gene are SGHAT and FQDESV (reference sequence). The CDR3 nucleotides read TGTGCCAGCAGCTTCACCGGGACAGCCGTAATTGGTGAGCAGTTCTTC. Its protein product is CASSFTGTAVIGEQFF.

This clonotype was detected a few times. V usage is TRBV5-4 and J usage is TRBJ2-7, with 12 positions matching TRBD1. V shed 4 bases, J shed 7 bases, and the junction held 12 bases outside the gene matches. The germline CDR1 and CDR2 sequences are SGHNT and YYREEE (reference sequence). This CDR3 spans 16 amino acids. The CDR3 loop reads CASSRLPGQGAREQYF. CDR3 nucleotides: TGTGCCAGCAGCCGACTACCGGGACAGGGGGCTCGGGAGCAGTACTTC.

This clonotype came up many times. The chain carries TRBV29-1 and TRBJ2-5, with TRBD2 matching 11 bases. The V and J ends lost 1 base and 5 bases, in that order; junction bases with no gene match: 3. The germline V gene encodes CDR1 SQVTM and CDR2 ANQGSEA. The CDR3 consists of 14 residues. The CDR3 sequence is CSVEGLAGGETQYF. In DNA form, the CDR3 reads TGCAGCGTTGAAGGCCTAGCGGGAGGTGAGACCCAGTACTTC. Full variable domain (outside the CDR3, taken from reference TRBV29-1 and TRBJ2-5): SAVISQKPSRDICQRGTSLTIQCQVDSQVTMMFWYRQQPGQSLTLIATANQGSEATYESGFVIDKFPISRPNLTFSTLTVSNMSPEDSSIYLCSVEGLAGGETQYFGPGTRLLVL.

There are many counts of this clonotype. V usage is TRBV7-6 and J usage is TRBJ1-5, with D maybe TRBD1 (5 bases). The germline gives CDR1 SGHVS, CDR2 FNYEAQ. Trimming removed 1 base from V and 4 bases from J, with 17 bases in between. This CDR3 region has 17 residues. As DNA, the CDR3 is TGTGCCAGCAGCTTAGGGGCAGGGAGGGTGGGAAATCAGCCCCAGCATTTT. This codes for CASSLGAGRVGNQPQHF.

In this sample, this clonotype turned up many times. Here the CDR3 reads CASRVLGGTGANVLTF. Here the CDR3 DNA reads TGTGCCAGCAGGGTTTTGGGGGGTACTGGGGCCAACGTCCTGACTTTC. The rearrangement uses TRBV5-4 and TRBJ2-6, with a possible D match to TRBD2 (6 bases). The CDR3 totals 16 residues. V shed 5 bases and J shed 2 bases, with 14 bases lying between them. CDR1 SGHNT and CDR2 YYREEE come from the germline V gene (reference sequence).

The chain has TRBV5-5 and TRBJ1-5; D remains ambiguous. With 2 bases removed from V and 3 bases from J, the gap between germline ends came to 9 bases. CDR3 length: 14 residues. CDR1 SGHKS and CDR2 YYEKEE come from the germline V gene (reference sequence). DNA for the CDR3: TGTGCCAGCAGCTTCGGGCAAATCAATCAGCCCCAGCATTTT. Protein product: CASSFGQINQPQHF.

In this sample, this clonotype turned up many times. The J gene is TRBJ2-7, the V gene TRBV7-2, with a weak D call TRBD2 (6 bases). Deletions cut 1 base from V and 3 bases from J, with 13 bases between. The CDR3 extends over 15 amino acids. Per germline, CDR1 SGHTA and CDR2 FQGNSA. CDR3 nucleotide sequence: TGTGCCAGCAGCTTAGATTCCCGGGGACTCTACGAGCAGTACTTC. It yields the protein CASSLDSRGLYEQYF.

This clonotype was recorded many times. V usage is TRBV20-1 and J usage is TRBJ2-1; D may be TRBD2 (7 bases). Trimming pared 0 bases from V and 0 bases from J, leaving 12 bases between. The V gene's germline CDR1 is DFQATT and CDR2 SNEGSKA (reference sequence). This CDR3 comprises 16 residues. The CDR3 nucleotides are TGCAGTGCTAGAGATCGGGGGGCCAGCTCCTACAATGAGCAGTTCTTC. It is translated as CSARDRGASSYNEQFF.

This chain joins TRBV18 and TRBJ2-2; unclear D gene. The length of the CDR3 is 14 residues. The germline V gene has CDR1 KGHSH and CDR2 LQKENI. Trimming pared 3 bases from V and 0 bases from J, leaving 5 bases between. The CDR3 is CASSPRPNTGELFF. Written as DNA, the CDR3 is TGTGCCAGCTCACCGCGGCCGAACACCGGGGAGCTGTTTTTT.

The table lists this clonotype with many counts. This sequence joins TRBV20-1 and TRBJ2-1; maybe TRBD2 (7 bases). Trimming pared 0 bases from V and 1 base from J, leaving 13 bases between. The CDR3 runs to 16 residues. Germline CDR1 is DFQATT and CDR2 is SNEGSKA (reference sequence). The CDR3 DNA is TGCAGTGCTAGAGATTTAGGGGGAGGGTCCTACAATGAGCAGTTCTTC. It encodes CSARDLGGGSYNEQFF.

This clonotype has a count of ten or more. The CDR3 region is CATSDWASNQPQHF. Written as DNA, the CDR3 is TGTGCCACCAGTGATTGGGCCTCCAATCAGCCCCAGCATTTT. V and J are TRBV24-1 and TRBJ1-5, with D uncertain. The CDR3 is 14 residues long. Germline assignment: CDR1 KGHDR and CDR2 SFDVKD. Trimming stripped 2 bases from V and 3 bases from J, with 7 bases between.

This clonotype was found many times. The J gene is TRBJ2-2, the V gene TRBV28, with D unresolved. Trimming cost V 2 bases and J 8 bases, with 12 bases left between them. CDR3 length: 14 residues. Germline V CDR1 and CDR2: MDHEN, SYDVKM. The CDR3 nucleotides read TGTGCCAGCAGTTTAACGTCCGCGGAAGGGGAGCTGTTTTTT. Translation: CASSLTSAEGELFF. Together with reference TRBV28 and TRBJ2-2, the CDR3 gives the full variable domain: DVKVTQSSRYLVKRTGEKVFLECVQDMDHENMFWYRQDPGLGLRLIYFSYDVKMKEKGDIPEGYSVSREKKERFSLILESASTNQTSMYLCASSLTSAEGELFFGEGSRLTVL.

This clonotype was found once. A much more abundant neighbour one base away suggests this may be a read error. The chain has TRBV3-1 and TRBJ2-7; D call uncertain. Germline V lookup: CDR1 LGHDT, CDR2 YNNKEL (reference sequence). This CDR3 comprises 13 residues. CDR3 loop: CASGQPSSYEQYF. The CDR3 nucleotides read TGTGCCAGCGGCCAGCCTAGCTCCTACGAGCAGTACTTC.

The rearrangement uses TRBV7-2 and TRBJ2-5; TRBD2 agrees at 7 bases. The CDR3 runs 14 residues. J lost 7 bases, V lost 2 bases, and 7 bases had no gene match. Germline loops: CDR1 SGHTA, CDR2 FQGNSA. The CDR3 reads CASSLMGERGTQYF. The DNA for the CDR3 is TGTGCCAGCAGCTTAATGGGGGAGCGGGGGACCCAGTACTTC.

As concerns this clonotype: With a much larger clone just one base away, this may be a read error. The V gene is TRBV20-1, the J gene TRBJ1-1; D not certain. Germline V gene lookup returns CDR1 DFQATT and CDR2 SNEGSKA (reference sequence). This CDR3 region has 12 residues. CDR3 protein: CSAREGNTVAFF. CDR3 DNA: TGCAGTGCTAGAGAAGGGAACACTGTAGCTTTCTTT.

The rearrangement uses TRBV6-6 and TRBJ2-3; 7 bases line up with TRBD1. This CDR3 region has 16 residues. In germline, CDR1 is MNHNY, CDR2 SVGAGI (reference sequence). J was trimmed by 2 bases and V by 6 bases; bases with no gene match: 11. The CDR3 DNA reads as TGTGCCAGCAGACTCAGGGGGAGAATATCCACAGATACGCAGTATTTT. It codes for CASRLRGRISTDTQYF.

The table lists this clonotype with a few counts. This sequence may be a read error, since a much larger clone differs from it by one base. The chain recombines TRBV10-1 with TRBJ2-7, with no clear D. In germline, CDR1 is WNHNN, CDR2 SYGVQD (reference sequence). CDR3 size: 12 residues. In nucleotides, the CDR3 is TGCGCCGGCAGCACGGACGGCTACGAGCAGTACTTC. It yields the protein CAGSTDGYEQYF.

This clonotype was picked up many times. The V gene is TRBV19, the J gene TRBJ2-1; possible D gene TRBD2, 7 bases. CDR3 length: 14 residues. Germline V CDR1 and CDR2: LNHDA, SQIVND (reference sequence). V was cut by 6 bases and J by 12 bases, with 21 bases left in between. CDR3 nucleotide sequence: TGTGCCAGTAGGGGAGGGGGGCGAACTCTAGGGCAGTTCTTC. It encodes CASRGGGRTLGQFF.

This clonotype appeared a few times. V is TRBV2 and J is TRBJ2-7; the match to TRBD1 covers 7 bases. V shed 6 bases, J shed 6 bases, and the junction held 8 bases outside the gene matches. The CDR3 runs to 13 residues. Germline CDR1 SNHLY, CDR2 FYNNEI. CDR3 coding DNA: TGTGCCAGCAGGTCGACAGGGCCCTGCGAGCAGTACTTC. Amino acid sequence: CASRSTGPCEQYF.

This clonotype has at least ten counts. The chain uses TRBV19 and TRBJ2-7, with 7 bases fitting TRBD1. This CDR3 region has 14 residues. J lost 1 base, V lost 5 bases, and 5 bases had no gene match. Germline CDR1 and CDR2: LNHDA and SQIVND (reference sequence). The CDR3 DNA reads as TGTGCCAGTAGTGGCTCGGGACAGTCCTACGAGCAGTACTTC. Protein sequence: CASSGSGQSYEQYF.

As for this clonotype: A much larger clone differs from this one at a single base, so this may be a read error. The chain is built from TRBV12-3 or TRBV12-4 and TRBJ1-4; TRBD1 aligns across 7 bases. With V trimmed by 5 bases and J by 11 bases, 8 bases remained unmatched. The CDR3 has 13 amino acids. CDR3 in DNA: TGTGCCAGCAGTCCGTACAGGGGTGATAAACTGTTTTTT. This sequence encodes CASSPYRGDKLFF.